A selection of T cell receptor beta chains follows, all from one sample in a study of PD-1 blockade in classical Hodgkin lymphoma. Profiled with immunoSEQ multiplex PCR; TCRdb holds only in-frame clones, not every one. The sample contains just under 20,000 clones, 88% of which appear only once. The specimen was CD8+ T cells from blood, collected before the fourth cycle of nivolumab. Every receptor here comes from a human donor with classical Hodgkin lymphoma. CDR3s include the opening cysteine and the closing phenylalanine or tryptophan. Fields, in order: CDR3 protein, J gene, V gene.

CDR3aa: CASSLNNGRNTEAFF
j_gene: TRBJ1-1
v_gene: TRBV7-9

CDR3aa: CASSPSGGDRGPYEQYF
j_gene: TRBJ2-7
v_gene: TRBV27

CDR3aa: CASAPPGQGYGGGGYTF
j_gene: TRBJ1-2
v_gene: TRBV27

CDR3aa: CASSGGGSEQYF
j_gene: TRBJ2-7
v_gene: TRBV9

CDR3aa: CASSLGSLEHLGSTGELFF
j_gene: TRBJ2-2
v_gene: TRBV5-1

CDR3aa: CASSPHRGINQPQHF
j_gene: TRBJ1-5
v_gene: TRBV9

CDR3aa: CASSPLVARSDSEQYF
j_gene: TRBJ2-7
v_gene: TRBV5-5

CDR3aa: CASSLGTSGYEQYF
j_gene: TRBJ2-7
v_gene: TRBV27

CDR3aa: CAARDRARLYNEQFF
j_gene: TRBJ2-1
v_gene: TRBV6-1

CDR3aa: CASNLVVGQTQYF
j_gene: TRBJ2-5
v_gene: TRBV28

CDR3aa: CATSRGAGGPDNEQFF
j_gene: TRBJ2-1
v_gene: TRBV15

CDR3aa: CASSAMGQGYEQYF
j_gene: TRBJ2-7
v_gene: TRBV21-1

CDR3aa: CASSPGGGMNEKLFF
j_gene: TRBJ1-4
v_gene: TRBV9

CDR3aa: CASSYSSTDTQYF
j_gene: TRBJ2-3
v_gene: TRBV6-5

CDR3aa: CAGHPRRGYEQYF
j_gene: TRBJ2-7
v_gene: TRBV30

CDR3aa: CASSPEAGSYEQYF
j_gene: TRBJ2-7
v_gene: TRBV5-4

CDR3aa: CASSPREKRVPLTSGANVLTF
j_gene: TRBJ2-6
v_gene: TRBV18

CDR3aa: CASSPRAYEQYF
j_gene: -
v_gene: TRBV18

CDR3aa: CAISESKGTISYEQYF
j_gene: TRBJ2-7
v_gene: TRBV10-3

CDR3aa: CASSQGRGLFVGYEQYF
j_gene: TRBJ2-7
v_gene: TRBV27

CDR3aa: CASSFQQETQYF
j_gene: TRBJ2-5
v_gene: TRBV28

CDR3aa: CASSGDTGNQPQHF
j_gene: TRBJ1-5
v_gene: TRBV6-5

CDR3aa: CASRGTPDYNEQFF
j_gene: TRBJ2-1
v_gene: TRBV2

CDR3aa: CAIIGGYAGNTIYF
j_gene: TRBJ1-3
v_gene: TRBV2

CDR3aa: CASSLSPGGETQYF
j_gene: TRBJ2-5
v_gene: TRBV27

CDR3aa: CASSSLPYEQYF
j_gene: TRBJ2-7
v_gene: TRBV28

CDR3aa: CASSYSGQGHEQYF
j_gene: TRBJ2-7
v_gene: TRBV6-6

CDR3aa: CAWSLMNTEAFF
j_gene: TRBJ1-1
v_gene: TRBV30

CDR3aa: CASSQTPGAPLSTDTQYF
j_gene: TRBJ2-3
v_gene: TRBV4-1

CDR3aa: CASSVSQRESHNEQFF
j_gene: TRBJ2-1
v_gene: TRBV9

CDR3aa: CASSQPAGFTSYNEQFF
j_gene: TRBJ2-1
v_gene: TRBV4-2

CDR3aa: CASSSRRTGGYEQYF
j_gene: TRBJ2-7
v_gene: TRBV11-1

CDR3aa: CASSSRAETFYEQYF
j_gene: TRBJ2-7
v_gene: TRBV13

CDR3aa: CASSIKGQGYTEAFF
j_gene: TRBJ1-1
v_gene: TRBV19

CDR3aa: CASSQDKGQGLNYGYTF
j_gene: TRBJ1-2
v_gene: TRBV4-1

CDR3aa: CASSLGGQGGYEQYF
j_gene: TRBJ2-7
v_gene: TRBV7-7

CDR3aa: CATISGTGPEQYF
j_gene: TRBJ2-7
v_gene: TRBV30

CDR3aa: CASLPTLFF
j_gene: TRBJ2-1
v_gene: TRBV7-9

CDR3aa: CASSLTGGGETQYF
j_gene: TRBJ2-5
v_gene: TRBV7-9

CDR3aa: CASSNPSPRRTDTQYF
j_gene: TRBJ2-3
v_gene: TRBV7-9